The 25 T cell receptor beta chains given below trace back to one sample, sequenced in a study of blood T cells in healthy people across ages. It was with a sample-barcoded 5' primer and a J-beta primer mix that a second PCR of about 6 to 12 cycles was run. One entry per CDR3 protein results from TCRdb running MiXCR on the 5' RACE reads. The profile covers around 1,500,000 distinct CDR3 sequences, with roughly 40% appearing a single time and 6.5% to 10% taken by the ten largest. What was sequenced was blood. Receptor source: a young woman in good health.

The chain joins TRBV6-5 to TRBJ2-7, with TRBD2 as a possible D gene (5 bases). Germline V CDR1 and CDR2: MNHEY, SVGAGI. Trimming removed 3 bases from V and 3 bases from J, with 12 bases in between. This CDR3 is 14 amino acids long. The CDR3 region is CASSYRDGVYEQYF. As DNA, the CDR3 is TGTGCCAGCAGTTATCGGGATGGGGTCTACGAGCAGTACTTC.

The chain combines TRBV5-1 with TRBJ2-1; D may be TRBD1 or TRBD2 (6 bases each). With 2 bases removed from V and 4 bases from J, the gap between germline ends came to 16 bases. In germline, CDR1 is SGHRS, CDR2 YFSETQ. The CDR3 totals 16 residues. CDR3 loop: CASSLSWRGEYNEQFF. The CDR3 region has the DNA TGCGCCAGCAGCTTAAGTTGGAGGGGGGAATACAATGAGCAGTTCTTC.

V usage is TRBV6-1 and J usage is TRBJ2-5; TRBD1 or TRBD2 may be the D gene (5 bases each). The germline V and J ends were trimmed by 8 bases and 2 bases, with 12 bases remaining between them. The CDR3 loop spans 13 amino acids. The germline V gene has CDR1 MNHNS and CDR2 SASEGT. DNA of the CDR3: TGTGCCAGCTGGGGACGGTTTCAAGAGACCCAGTACTTC. Translating gives CASWGRFQETQYF.

The V and J genes are TRBV20-1 and TRBJ2-7; 7 bases are a match to TRBD2. V lost 3 bases, J lost 0 bases, and 8 bases stayed unmatched. CDR1 and CDR2 (germline): DFQATT, SNEGSKA (reference sequence). The CDR3 loop spans 15 amino acids. Here the CDR3 DNA reads TGCAGTGCTAGCGGTCCTAGCGGACTCTCCTACGAGCAGTACTTC. This encodes CSASGPSGLSYEQYF.

The chain combines TRBV12-3 or TRBV12-4 with TRBJ2-7, with 7 bases that match TRBD2. Unmatched junction bases numbered 15, after V lost 11 bases and J lost 2 bases. The CDR3 extends over 15 amino acids. As DNA, the CDR3 is TGTGCCGGCACCGGGGAGGGAAGAAGGACCTACGAGCAGTACTTC. This encodes CAGTGEGRRTYEQYF.

This clonotype was recorded a few times. This chain uses TRBV28 with TRBJ2-7; D may correspond to TRBD1 or TRBD2 (5 bases each). Trimming removed 5 bases from V and 3 bases from J, with 17 bases in between. The germline V gene has CDR1 MDHEN and CDR2 SYDVKM. This CDR3 is 15 amino acids long. The CDR3 DNA reads as TGTGCCAGCAGTCTCACCATACGGGGACGCTACGAGCAGTACTTC. Translating it yields CASSLTIRGRYEQYF.

The rearrangement links TRBV2 to TRBJ2-1, with TRBD2 matching over 7 bases. The closer fit of TRBJ2-7 to the DNA end suggests the J call may be wrong. The length of the CDR3 is 14 residues. Germline V gene lookup returns CDR1 SNHLY and CDR2 FYNNEI. Here the CDR3 reads CASSESGKATEQYF. Written as DNA, the CDR3 is TGTGCCAGCAGCGAAAGCGGGAAAGCTACCGAGCAGTACTTC.

This clonotype was seen a few times. The rearrangement joins TRBV4-1 to TRBJ2-5; 8 bases agree with TRBD2. The J call is in doubt because the DNA end fits TRBJ2-7 better. Germline CDR1 and CDR2: MGHRA and YSYEKL. The CDR3 length is 14 residues. CDR3 sequence reads: CASSLQREYDEQYF. CDR3 DNA: TGCGCCAGCAGCCTACAGCGGGAGTACGACGAGCAGTACTTC.

This clonotype was seen only a few times. The chain has TRBV20-1 and TRBJ2-3; TRBD2 agrees at 10 bases. The germline gives CDR1 DFQATT, CDR2 SNEGSKA (reference sequence). CDR3 size: 16 residues. Trimming took 6 bases from V and 1 from J; bases not matched to a gene: 10. This CDR3 reads CSASGAGTSGTDTQYF. CDR3 coding DNA: TGCAGTGCCTCCGGGGCCGGGACTAGCGGCACAGATACGCAGTATTTT.

The chain recombines TRBV4-2 with TRBJ2-4; TRBD2 is a possible D gene (6 bases). Trimming stripped 2 bases from V and 4 bases from J, with 15 bases between. Germline V CDR1 and CDR2: LGHNA, YNFKEQ. This CDR3 has 16 amino acids. The CDR3 reads CASSQPGVREKNIQYF. The DNA of the CDR3 is TGTGCCAGCAGCCAACCCGGGGTGCGGGAAAAAAACATTCAGTACTTC.

The chain employs TRBV11-2 and TRBJ2-1; 9 bases are shared with TRBD2. The assigned J gene may be wrong: the sequence end matches TRBJ2-7 better. Germline V gene sequence: CDR1 SGHAT, CDR2 FQNNGV. This CDR3 is 17 amino acids long. The chain's CDR3 is CASSGRSGRDSYNEQYF. CDR3 DNA: TGTGCCAGCAGCGGGCGTAGCGGGAGAGACTCCTACAATGAGCAGTACTTC.

The chain couples TRBV10-3 to TRBJ1-2; TRBD1 is a possible D gene (5 bases). V lost 5 bases and J lost 1, with 8 bases in between. CDR3 length: 13 residues. Per germline, CDR1 ENHRY and CDR2 SYGVKD. This chain's CDR3 is CAISPDNNYGYTF. The CDR3 DNA follows: TGTGCCATCAGTCCGGACAATAACTATGGCTACACCTTC.

In DNA form, the CDR3 reads TGTGCCAGCACCAATGCGGGGTTCCAAGAGACCCAGTACTTC. The encoded protein is CASTNAGFQETQYF. V usage is TRBV6-2 or TRBV6-3 and J usage is TRBJ2-5; possible D gene TRBD2, 6 bases. Trimming stripped 7 bases from V and 1 base from J, with 13 bases between. The CDR3 is made up of 14 amino acids. Per the germline V gene, CDR1 is MNHEY and CDR2 is SVGEGT.

This clonotype occurred a few times. This sequence joins TRBV28 and TRBJ2-5; perhaps TRBD1 as D (5 bases). The J call may be faulty, since TRBJ2-7 better matches the DNA end. The germline V gene has CDR1 MDHEN and CDR2 SYDVKM. The CDR3 runs to 11 residues. In DNA, the CDR3 is TGTGCCAGCAGTTCCAGGGCCGAGCAGTACTTC. Encoded protein: CASSSRAEQYF.

The rearrangement links TRBV7-9 to TRBJ2-7; tentatively, D is TRBD1 (5 bases). Trimming stripped 0 bases from V and 6 bases from J, with 9 bases between. The germline V gene encodes CDR1 SEHNR and CDR2 FQNEAQ (reference sequence). This CDR3 region has 13 residues. The CDR3 bases are TGTGCCAGCAGCTTAGCTGGCAGGGCCGAGCAGTACTTC. Translated: CASSLAGRAEQYF.

The chain joins TRBV20-1 to TRBJ2-2; 8 bases agree with TRBD2. The CDR3 extends over 15 amino acids. Germline values: CDR1 DFQATT, CDR2 SNEGSKA (reference sequence). V shed 1 base and J 7 bases; nucleotides not matched to a gene: 8. The CDR3 reads CSARVGTSKVGELFF. The DNA for the CDR3 is TGCAGTGCTAGAGTGGGGACTAGTAAAGTCGGGGAGCTGTTTTTT.

This CDR3 reads CASSLGGLAARQETQYF. CDR3 sequence (DNA): TGTGCCAGCAGCTTGGGTGGTCTAGCGGCCCGTCAAGAGACCCAGTACTTC. The V gene is TRBV5-6, the J gene TRBJ2-5; the match to TRBD2 covers 7 bases. CDR3 length: 17 residues. Per the germline V gene, CDR1 is SGHDT and CDR2 is YYEEEE. Trimming cost V 0 bases and J 2 bases; bases outside gene matches: 10.

The chain has TRBV20-1 and TRBJ2-1; D ambiguous. The CDR3 length is 15 residues. Germline CDR1 and CDR2: DFQATT and SNEGSKA (reference sequence). Trimming pared 4 bases from V and 7 bases from J, leaving 20 bases between. The DNA for the CDR3 is TGCAGTGCTACCCCGGGCGGAGCGACATCGAATGAGCAGTTCTTC. Translated: CSATPGGATSNEQFF.

The genes are TRBV27 and TRBJ2-1; TRBD2 matches at 8 bases. The CDR3 loop spans 14 amino acids. V lost 5 bases, J lost 6 bases, and 6 bases stayed unmatched. From germline, CDR1 is MNHEY and CDR2 SMNVEV (reference sequence). This CDR3 reads CASSPRGLVNEQFF. CDR3 in DNA: TGTGCCAGCAGTCCGAGGGGACTAGTCAATGAGCAGTTCTTC.

The genes are TRBV12-3 or TRBV12-4 and TRBJ1-3; D unclear. V lost 9 bases, J lost 2 bases, and 14 bases lay in between. The CDR3 sequence is 14 residues long. As DNA, the CDR3 is TGTGCCAGTTGTTATGCTGCTGCTGGAAACACCATATATTTT. This translates into CASCYAAAGNTIYF.

This clonotype was seen a handful of times. The chain couples TRBV6-6 to TRBJ1-5; TRBD1 is a possible D gene (5 bases). The CDR3 runs to 16 residues. From germline, CDR1 is MNHNY and CDR2 SVGAGI (reference sequence). V lost 6 bases, J lost 9 bases, and 24 bases lay in between. The CDR3 DNA reads as TGTGCCAGCAGCCAAGGTTGGGGGAGAAATTCTAGGCCCCAGCATTTT. Its protein is CASSQGWGRNSRPQHF.

V usage is TRBV15 and J usage is TRBJ2-1; D uncertain. This CDR3 is built from 14 residues. Germline V lookup: CDR1 LNHNV, CDR2 YYDKDF (reference sequence). V gave up 3 bases and J gave up 10 bases, with 16 bases separating them. As DNA, the CDR3 is TGTGCCACCAGCAGCGACTCAACAATGGGGGAGCAGTTCTTC. Its protein product is CATSSDSTMGEQFF.

This clonotype was observed a handful of times. The V gene is TRBV28, the J gene TRBJ1-2, with D possibly being TRBD1 (5 bases). The germline V gene encodes CDR1 MDHEN and CDR2 SYDVKM. CDR3 length: 13 amino acids. The germline V and J ends were trimmed by 7 bases and 8 bases, with 17 bases remaining between them. CDR3 bases: TGTGCCAGCAAGCGTATGGGGCCACGAGGCTACACCTTC. This sequence encodes CASKRMGPRGYTF.

This clonotype was observed a few times. The chain links TRBV7-8 to TRBJ2-1; 7 positions agree with TRBD2. This CDR3 contains 15 residues. V lost 4 bases, J lost 3 bases, and 6 bases stayed unmatched. CDR1 and CDR2 (germline): SGHVS, FQNEAQ. CDR3 DNA: TGTGCCAGCAGCTCCGGGGGGACCCGCTACAATGAGCAGTTCTTC. Protein: CASSSGGTRYNEQFF.

Regarding this clonotype: Sequence at one end of the junction differs from germline and may be a read error. CDR3 amino acids: CTISEGKREAWFF. DNA of the CDR3: TGTACCATCAGTGAGGGGAAGCGGGAGGCTTGGTTCTTC. The chain joins TRBV10-3 to TRBJ2-1; 9 bases line up with TRBD2. This CDR3 contains 13 residues. Germline assignment: CDR1 ENHRY and CDR2 SYGVKD.